Listed below are T cell receptor beta chains from one sample, sequenced in a study of Japanese encephalitis immunity and Zika vaccine responses. Each CDR3 protein gets one entry after TCRdb re-called the 5' RACE reads with MiXCR. The sample has some 88 distinct CDR3 sequences. The source was antigen-activated CD4+ T cells from blood, cultured, collected during a Zika inactivated vaccine study. Every receptor here comes from an adult man who received an inactivated Zika virus vaccine. Each CDR3 is given with its conserved first and last residue. Fields, in order: clone size, V gene, J gene, D gene, CDR3 protein, CDR3 DNA. D genes are given only for firm matches. Not all rows give a size; the values are once, few, many and, for expanded clones, a class.

medium-sized	TRBV20-1	TRBJ1-2	-	CSTTGSYYGYTF	TGCAGCACTACGGGGAGCTACTATGGCTACACCTTC
large	TRBV30	TRBJ2-1	TRBD2	CAWSTRMVAGGLGNEQFF	TGTGCCTGGAGTACACGGATGGTAGCGGGGGGGCTCGGCAATGAGCAGTTCTTC
hyperexpanded	TRBV10-3	TRBJ1-3	-	CAISARVEDTIYF	TGTGCCATCTCGGCGAGGGTGGAGGACACCATATATTTT
medium-sized	TRBV7-2	TRBJ2-3	-	CASSLALSEITDTQYF	TGTGCCAGCAGCTTAGCGCTGAGCGAGATAACAGATACGCAGTATTTT
large	TRBV28	TRBJ1-5	-	CASRASDRSNQPQHF	TGTGCCAGCAGAGCCTCGGACAGAAGCAATCAGCCCCAGCATTTT
large	TRBV18	TRBJ2-5	TRBD2	CASSPSAATSGQETQYF	TGTGCCAGCTCACCAAGCGCAGCGACTAGCGGTCAAGAGACCCAGTACTTC
hyperexpanded	TRBV20-1	TRBJ2-5	TRBD2	CSASSRTSGRGETQYF	TGCAGTGCTAGTTCCCGGACTAGCGGGAGGGGTGAGACCCAGTACTTC
large	TRBV15	TRBJ2-3	TRBD2	CATSLGGDADTQYF	TGTGCCACCAGTTTGGGAGGGGATGCAGATACGCAGTATTTT
large	TRBV7-3	TRBJ2-7	-	CASSLGGGHHEQYF	TGTGCCAGCAGCTTGGGCGGGGGCCATCACGAGCAGTACTTC
hyperexpanded	TRBV4-3	TRBJ1-1	-	CASSQVGDNTEAFF	TGCGCCAGCAGCCAAGTAGGGGATAACACTGAAGCTTTCTTT
-	TRBV7-9	TRBJ2-1	TRBD2	CASSGPSSGGFNEQFF	TGTGCCAGCAGCGGACCGTCTAGCGGGGGGTTCAATGAGCAGTTCTTC
large	TRBV7-2	TRBJ2-3	-	CASSFSPTTDTQYF	TGTGCCAGCAGCTTTTCCCCCACCACAGATACGCAGTATTTT
large	TRBV29-1	TRBJ1-1	TRBD1	CSVDSPGGGEKAFF	TGCAGCGTTGACAGCCCAGGGGGGGGGGAAAAAGCTTTCTTT
hyperexpanded	TRBV5-1	TRBJ2-2	-	CASSLYRATGELFF	TGCGCCAGCAGCTTGTACAGGGCAACCGGGGAGCTGTTTTTT